This T cell receptor beta chain is from a study of T cells after yellow fever vaccination. A word on this clonotype: As yet, its antigen is unknown.

Broader study findings: After the booster, 95% to 98% of CD4 and 75% to 90% of CD8 primary-response clones were re-detected. FACS-sorted repertoires could harbor abundant contaminating bulk-population clonotypes.

This CDR3 comprises 12 residues. Trimming pared 7 bases from V and 5 bases from J, leaving 15 bases between. The germline gives CDR1 SQVTM, CDR2 ANQGSEA. TCRdb independently ran MiXCR on the 5' RACE reads; one entry per CDR3 protein. The sample contains some 150,000 distinct CDR3 sequences, 9.3% of which appear only once. The J gene is TRBJ2-7, the V gene TRBV29-1; the D call may be TRBD1 or TRBD2 (6 bases each). The receptor comes from a young man who received the YFV17D yellow fever vaccine. The sequencing here drew on CD8+ T cells sorted from PBMCs, taken 45 days after the yellow fever booster vaccination. Here the CDR3 reads CSAGVGGNEQYF. The CDR3 DNA sequence: TGCAGCGCCGGGGTAGGGGGGAACGAGCAGTACTTC.